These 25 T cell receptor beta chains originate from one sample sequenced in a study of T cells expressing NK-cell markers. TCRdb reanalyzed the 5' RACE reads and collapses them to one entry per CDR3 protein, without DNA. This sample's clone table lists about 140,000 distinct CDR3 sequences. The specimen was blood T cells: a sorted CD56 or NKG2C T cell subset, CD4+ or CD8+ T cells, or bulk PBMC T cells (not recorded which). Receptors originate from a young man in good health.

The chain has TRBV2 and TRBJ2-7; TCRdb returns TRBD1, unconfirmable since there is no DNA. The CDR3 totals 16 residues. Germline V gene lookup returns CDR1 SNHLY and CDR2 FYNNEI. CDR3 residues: CASREITGGPHYEQYF. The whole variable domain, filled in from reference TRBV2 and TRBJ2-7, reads EPEVTQTPSHQVTQMGQEVILRCVPISNHLYFYWYRQILGQKVEFLVSFYNNEISEKSEIFDDQFSVERPDGSNFTLKIRSTKLEDSAMYFCASREITGGPHYEQYFGPGTRLTVT.

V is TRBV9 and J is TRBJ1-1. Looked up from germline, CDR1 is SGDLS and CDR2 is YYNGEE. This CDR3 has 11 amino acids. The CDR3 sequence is CASRENTEAFF.

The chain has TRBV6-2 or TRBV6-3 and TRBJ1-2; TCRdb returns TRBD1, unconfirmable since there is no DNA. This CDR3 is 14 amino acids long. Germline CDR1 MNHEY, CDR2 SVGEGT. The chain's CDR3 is CASSYQVGGYGYTF.

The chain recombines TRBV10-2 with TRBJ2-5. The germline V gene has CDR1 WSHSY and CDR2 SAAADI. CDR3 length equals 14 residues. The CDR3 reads CASSETTKQETQYF.

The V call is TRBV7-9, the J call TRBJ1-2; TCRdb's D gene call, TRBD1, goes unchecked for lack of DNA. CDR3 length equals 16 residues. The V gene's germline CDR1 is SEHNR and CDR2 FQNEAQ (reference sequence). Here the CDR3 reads CASSTSPGRSDYGYTF.

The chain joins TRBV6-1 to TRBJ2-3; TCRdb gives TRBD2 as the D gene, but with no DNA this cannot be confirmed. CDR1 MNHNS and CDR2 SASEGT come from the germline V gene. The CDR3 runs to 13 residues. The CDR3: CASLGTSTDTQYF.

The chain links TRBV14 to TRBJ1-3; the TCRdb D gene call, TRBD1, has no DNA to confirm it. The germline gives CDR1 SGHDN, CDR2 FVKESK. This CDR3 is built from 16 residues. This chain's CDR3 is CASSQGLRGSGNTIYF.

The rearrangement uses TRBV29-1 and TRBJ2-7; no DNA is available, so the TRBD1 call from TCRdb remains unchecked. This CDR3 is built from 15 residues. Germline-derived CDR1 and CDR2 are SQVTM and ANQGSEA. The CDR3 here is CSVEERQGDRYEQYF.

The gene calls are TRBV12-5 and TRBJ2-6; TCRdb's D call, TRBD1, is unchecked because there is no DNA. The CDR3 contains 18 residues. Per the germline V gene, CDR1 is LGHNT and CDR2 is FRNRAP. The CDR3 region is CASGPVDSPRSGANVLTF.

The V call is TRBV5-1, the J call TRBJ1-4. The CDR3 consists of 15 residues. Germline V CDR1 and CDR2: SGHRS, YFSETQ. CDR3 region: CASSAPGLDYEKLFF.

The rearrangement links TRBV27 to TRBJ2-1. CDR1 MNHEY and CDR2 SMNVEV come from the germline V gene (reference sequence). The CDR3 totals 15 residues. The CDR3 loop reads CASSPSGQAYNEQFF.

This chain's CDR3 is CASSSTGSSTDTQYF. The chain employs TRBV7-9 and TRBJ2-3; TCRdb's D gene call, TRBD1, goes unchecked for lack of DNA. The CDR3 spans 15 residues. The germline gives CDR1 SEHNR, CDR2 FQNEAQ (reference sequence).

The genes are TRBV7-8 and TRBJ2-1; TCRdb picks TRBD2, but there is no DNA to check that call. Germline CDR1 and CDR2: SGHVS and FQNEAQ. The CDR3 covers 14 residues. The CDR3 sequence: CASSFRTSGNEQFF. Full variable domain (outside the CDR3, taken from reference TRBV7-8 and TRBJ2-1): GAGVSQSPRYKVAKRGQDVALRCDPISGHVSLFWYQQALGQGPEFLTYFQNEAQLDKSGLPSDRFFAERPEGSVSTLKIQRTQQEDSAVYLCASSFRTSGNEQFFGPGTRLTVL.

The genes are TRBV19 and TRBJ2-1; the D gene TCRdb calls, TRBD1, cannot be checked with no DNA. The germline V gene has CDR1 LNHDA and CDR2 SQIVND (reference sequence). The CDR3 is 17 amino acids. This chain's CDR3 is CASSPLDLTSSYNEQFF.

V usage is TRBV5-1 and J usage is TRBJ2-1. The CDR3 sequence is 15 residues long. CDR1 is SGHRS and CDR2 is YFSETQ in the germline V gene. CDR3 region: CASSSISSSYNEQFF.

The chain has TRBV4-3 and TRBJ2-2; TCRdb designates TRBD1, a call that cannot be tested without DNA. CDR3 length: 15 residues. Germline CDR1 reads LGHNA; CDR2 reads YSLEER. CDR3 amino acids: CASSQDAGAAGELFF.

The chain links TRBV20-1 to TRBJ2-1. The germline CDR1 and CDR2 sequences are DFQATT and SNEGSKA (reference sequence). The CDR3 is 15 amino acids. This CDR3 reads CSARELMSSYNEQFF.

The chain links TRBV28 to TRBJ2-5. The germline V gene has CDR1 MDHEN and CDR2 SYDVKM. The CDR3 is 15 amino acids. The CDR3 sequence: CASSFTGRTKETQYF. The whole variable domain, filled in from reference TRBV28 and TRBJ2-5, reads DVKVTQSSRYLVKRTGEKVFLECVQDMDHENMFWYRQDPGLGLRLIYFSYDVKMKEKGDIPEGYSVSREKKERFSLILESASTNQTSMYLCASSFTGRTKETQYFGPGTRLLVL.

This chain's CDR3 is CASSRIMRQETQYF. The gene calls are TRBV3-1 and TRBJ2-5. Germline V CDR1 and CDR2: LGHDT, YNNKEL (reference sequence). The CDR3 is made up of 14 amino acids.

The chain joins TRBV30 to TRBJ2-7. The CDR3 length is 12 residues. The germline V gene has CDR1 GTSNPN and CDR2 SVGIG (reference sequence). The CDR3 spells CAWSVLSYEQYF.

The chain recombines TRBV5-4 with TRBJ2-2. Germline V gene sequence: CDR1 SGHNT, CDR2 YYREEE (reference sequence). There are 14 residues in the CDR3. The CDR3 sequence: CASSRGANTGELFF.

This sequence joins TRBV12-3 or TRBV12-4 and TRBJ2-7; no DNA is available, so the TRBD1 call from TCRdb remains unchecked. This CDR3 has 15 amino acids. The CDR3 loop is CASSLSGTGENEQYF.

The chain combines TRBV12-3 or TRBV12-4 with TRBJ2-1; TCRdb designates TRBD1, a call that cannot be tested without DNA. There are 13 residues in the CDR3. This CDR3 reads CASIKGDYNEQFF.

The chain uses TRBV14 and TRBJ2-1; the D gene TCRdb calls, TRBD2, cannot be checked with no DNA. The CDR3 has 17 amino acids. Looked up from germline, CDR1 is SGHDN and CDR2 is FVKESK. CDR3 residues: CASSQDSRTSGRDEQFF.

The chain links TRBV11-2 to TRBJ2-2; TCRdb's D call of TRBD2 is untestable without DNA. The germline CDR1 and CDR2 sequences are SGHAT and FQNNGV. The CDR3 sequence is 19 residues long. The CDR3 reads CASTSTATLAGAGTGELFF.